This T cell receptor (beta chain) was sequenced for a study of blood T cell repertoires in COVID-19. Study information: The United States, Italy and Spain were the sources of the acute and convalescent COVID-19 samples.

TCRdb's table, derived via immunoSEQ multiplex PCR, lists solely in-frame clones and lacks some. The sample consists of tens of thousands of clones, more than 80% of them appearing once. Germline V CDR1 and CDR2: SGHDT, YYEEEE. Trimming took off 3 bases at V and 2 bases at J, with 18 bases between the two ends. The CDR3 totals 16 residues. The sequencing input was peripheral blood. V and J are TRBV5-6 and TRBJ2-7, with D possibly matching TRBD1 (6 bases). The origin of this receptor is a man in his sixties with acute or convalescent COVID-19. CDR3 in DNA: TGTGCCAGCAGCTCCTGGTGGGCACAGGGAGCCTACGAGCAGTACTTC. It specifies CASSSWWAQGAYEQYF.